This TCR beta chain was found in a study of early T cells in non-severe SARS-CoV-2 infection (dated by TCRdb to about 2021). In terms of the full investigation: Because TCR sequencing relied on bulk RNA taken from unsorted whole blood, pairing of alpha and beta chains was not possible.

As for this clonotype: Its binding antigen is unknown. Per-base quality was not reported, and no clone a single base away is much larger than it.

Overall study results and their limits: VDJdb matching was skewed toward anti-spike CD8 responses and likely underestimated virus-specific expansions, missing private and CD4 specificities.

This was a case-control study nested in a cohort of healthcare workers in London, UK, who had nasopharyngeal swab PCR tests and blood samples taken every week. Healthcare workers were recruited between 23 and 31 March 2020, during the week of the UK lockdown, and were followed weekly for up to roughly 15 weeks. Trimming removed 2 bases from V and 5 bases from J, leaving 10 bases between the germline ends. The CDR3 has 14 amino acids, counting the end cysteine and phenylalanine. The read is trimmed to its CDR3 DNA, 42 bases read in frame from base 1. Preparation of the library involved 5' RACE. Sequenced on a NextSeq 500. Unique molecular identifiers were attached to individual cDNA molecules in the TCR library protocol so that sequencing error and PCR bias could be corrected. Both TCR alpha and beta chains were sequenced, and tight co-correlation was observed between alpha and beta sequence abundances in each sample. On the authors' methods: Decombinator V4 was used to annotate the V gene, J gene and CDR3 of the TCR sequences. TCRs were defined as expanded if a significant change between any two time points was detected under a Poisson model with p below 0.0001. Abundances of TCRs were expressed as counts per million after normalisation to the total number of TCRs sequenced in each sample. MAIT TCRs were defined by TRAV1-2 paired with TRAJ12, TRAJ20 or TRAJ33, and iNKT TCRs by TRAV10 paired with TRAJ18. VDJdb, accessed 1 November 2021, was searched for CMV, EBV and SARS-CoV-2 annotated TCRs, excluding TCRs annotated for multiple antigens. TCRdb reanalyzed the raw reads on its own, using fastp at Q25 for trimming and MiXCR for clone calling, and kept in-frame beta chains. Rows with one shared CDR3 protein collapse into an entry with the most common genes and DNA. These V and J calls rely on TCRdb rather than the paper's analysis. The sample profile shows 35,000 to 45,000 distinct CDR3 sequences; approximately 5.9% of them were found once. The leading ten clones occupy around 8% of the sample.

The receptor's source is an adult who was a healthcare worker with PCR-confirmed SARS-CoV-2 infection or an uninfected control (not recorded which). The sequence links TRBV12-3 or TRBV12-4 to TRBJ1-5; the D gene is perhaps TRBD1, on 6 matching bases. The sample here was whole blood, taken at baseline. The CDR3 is CASSLWGAHQPQHF. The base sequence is TGTGCCAGCAGTTTATGGGGGGCCCATCAGCCCCAGCATTTT.